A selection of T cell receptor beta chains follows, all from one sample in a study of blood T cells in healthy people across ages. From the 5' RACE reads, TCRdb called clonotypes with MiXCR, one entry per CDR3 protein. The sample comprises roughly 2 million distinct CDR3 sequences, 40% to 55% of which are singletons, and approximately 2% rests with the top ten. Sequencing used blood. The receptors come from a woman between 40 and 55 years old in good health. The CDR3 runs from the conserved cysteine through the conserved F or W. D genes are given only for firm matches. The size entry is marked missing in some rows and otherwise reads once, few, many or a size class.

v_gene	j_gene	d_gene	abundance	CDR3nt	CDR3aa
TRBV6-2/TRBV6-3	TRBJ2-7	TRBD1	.	TGTGCCAGTAAGTCAAGACAGGGTTTATACGAGCAGTACTTC	CASKSRQGLYEQYF
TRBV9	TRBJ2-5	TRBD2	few	TGTGCCAGCAGCGTAGTAAGCGGGGGGGAGACCCAGTACTTC	CASSVVSGGETQYF
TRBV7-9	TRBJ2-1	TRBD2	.	TGTGCCAGCAGCTGGACTAGCGGGGTAGTCGATGAGCAGTTCTTC	CASSWTSGVVDEQFF
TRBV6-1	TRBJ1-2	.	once	TGTGCCAGCAGTGAAGCAGGGGAGGCCTATGGCTACACCTTC	CASSEAGEAYGYTF
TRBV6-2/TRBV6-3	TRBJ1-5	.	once	TGTGCCAGCAGTTCTCCGTTGAATCAGCCCCAGCATTTT	CASSSPLNQPQHF
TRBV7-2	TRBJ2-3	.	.	TGTGCCAGCAGCCACGGAGCGCGGAGAGATACGCAGTATTTT	CASSHGARRDTQYF
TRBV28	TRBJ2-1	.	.	TGTGCCAGCGGTGAGGGGGCGGGATTCAATGAGCAGTTCTTC	CASGEGAGFNEQFF
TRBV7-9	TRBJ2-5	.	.	TGTGCCAGCAGCCCCACGAGGGGACCAGCGGATCAAGTCCCCCAGTACTTC	CASSPTRGPADQVPQYF
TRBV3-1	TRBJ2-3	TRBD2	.	TGTGCCAGCAGCCCTAGCGGGGAAACAGATACGCAGTATTTT	CASSPSGETDTQYF
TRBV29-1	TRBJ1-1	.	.	TGCAGCGTTGCCAGGGAGCGAGCTGAAGCTTTCTTT	CSVARERAEAFF
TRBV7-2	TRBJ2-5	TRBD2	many	TGTGCCAGCAGCTTAGCTCTTCCCCGGGGGGGAGAGACCCAGTACTTC	CASSLALPRGGETQYF
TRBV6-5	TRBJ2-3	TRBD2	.	TGTGCCAGCAGTTACTCCACTAGCGGGGGGGCAGATACGCAGTATTTT	CASSYSTSGGADTQYF
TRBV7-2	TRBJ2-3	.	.	TGTGCCAGCAGCTCCTATGGGAGAGATACGCAGTATTTT	CASSSYGRDTQYF
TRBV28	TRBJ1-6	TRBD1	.	TGCGCCAGCAGTGTCTTAACACAGGGGGCGGCACCACCCCTCCACTTT	CASSVLTQGAAPPLHF
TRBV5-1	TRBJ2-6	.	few	TGCGCCAGCAGCCCGGAGGGACCGGGCCCCTCTGGGGCCAACGTCCTGACTTTC	CASSPEGPGPSGANVLTF
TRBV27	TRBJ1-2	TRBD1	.	TGTGCCAGCGCCCGACAGGGGGCGGGTTATGGCTACACCTTC	CASARQGAGYGYTF
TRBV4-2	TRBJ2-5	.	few	TGTGCCAGCAGCCAAGAAGCTTCGGATATTAAAGAGACCCAGTACTTC	CASSQEASDIKETQYF
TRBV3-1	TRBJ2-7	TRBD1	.	TGTGCCAGCAGCCGGGACAGGGACTCCTACAATGAGCAGTACTTC	CASSRDRDSYNEQYF
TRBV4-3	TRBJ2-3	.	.	TGCGCCAGCAGCCGCCGCGGCCGCCTTCTCACAGATACGCAGTATTTT	CASSRRGRLLTDTQYF
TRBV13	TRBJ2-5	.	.	TGTGCCAGCAGCTTAGGACGCCAGTTAGAGACCCAGTACTTC	CASSLGRQLETQYF
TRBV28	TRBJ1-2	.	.	TGTGCCAGCGCCTTTGAAAATAACTATGGCTACACCTTC	CASAFENNYGYTF
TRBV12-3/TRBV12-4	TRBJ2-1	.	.	TGTGCCAGCAGTTTAGGGGACTATGAGCAGTTCTTC	CASSLGDYEQFF
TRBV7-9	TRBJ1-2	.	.	TGTGCCAGCAGCTTAGTTGGAGGAGGGCTCAGTAACTATGGCTACACCTTC	CASSLVGGGLSNYGYTF
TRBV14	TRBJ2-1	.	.	TGTGCCAGCAGTTGGCGGTACAATGAGCAGTTCTTC	CASSWRYNEQFF
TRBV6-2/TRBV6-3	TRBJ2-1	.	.	TGTGCCAGCAACGACTATTCCTACAATGAGCAGTTCTTC	CASNDYSYNEQFF
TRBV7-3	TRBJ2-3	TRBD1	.	TGTGCCAGCAGCTTAACGAGGCAGGGGGCAAGAGATACGCAGTATTTT	CASSLTRQGARDTQYF
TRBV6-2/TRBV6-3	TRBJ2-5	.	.	TGTGCCTGCAGTTCCCTGGACACTAAAGAGACCCAGTACTTC	CACSSLDTKETQYF
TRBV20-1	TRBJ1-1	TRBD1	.	TGCAGTGCCCGGGACAGGGTGGTTTACACTGAAGCTTTCTTT	CSARDRVVYTEAFF
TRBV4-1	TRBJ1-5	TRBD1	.	TGCGCCAGCAGCACACAGGGGTATAGCAATCAGCCCCAGCATTTT	CASSTQGYSNQPQHF
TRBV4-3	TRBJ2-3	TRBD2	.	TGCGCCAGCAGCCAAGATGTTAGTCCGGGACTAGCAGACACAGATACGCAGTATTTT	CASSQDVSPGLADTDTQYF
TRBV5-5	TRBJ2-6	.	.	TGTGCCAGCAGCTTGGTTGTAGTTCAGGGCTCTAGAAAACCCGGGGCCAACGTCCTGACTTTC	CASSLVVVQGSRKPGANVLTF
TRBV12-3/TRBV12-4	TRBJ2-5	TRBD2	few	TGTGCCAGCAGTTTTGTTGGGACTAAACAAGAGACCCAGTACTTC	CASSFVGTKQETQYF
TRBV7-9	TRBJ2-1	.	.	TGTGCCAGCAGCTTCCCAGGGGCTGATGAGCAGTTCTTC	CASSFPGADEQFF
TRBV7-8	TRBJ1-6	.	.	TGTGCCAGCAGCTCAGTTAGGGGACGGAATTCACCCCTCCACTTT	CASSSVRGRNSPLHF
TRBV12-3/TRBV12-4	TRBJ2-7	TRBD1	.	TGTGCCAGCAGCCCAAGGGGAGGGACAGGGGCCGAGCAGTACTTC	CASSPRGGTGAEQYF
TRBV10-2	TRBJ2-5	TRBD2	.	TGCGCCAGCATCCAGCGGGGGAGGGGAGAGACCCAGTACTTC	CASIQRGRGETQYF
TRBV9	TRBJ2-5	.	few	TGTGCCAGCAGCGCTAGCGTTAGCCAAGAGACCCAGTACTTC	CASSASVSQETQYF
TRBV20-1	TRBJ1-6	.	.	TGCAGTGCTAGTGGGCCGGGTGCCGCCGATTCACCCCTCCACTTT	CSASGPGAADSPLHF
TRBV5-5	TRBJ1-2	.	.	TGTGCCAGCAGCTTGGTTCTACCATTACCAGGGGAGGGCGGCTACACCTTC	CASSLVLPLPGEGGYTF
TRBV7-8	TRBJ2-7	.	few	TGTGCCAGCAGCTCAGGGGGGGTCGTCCTCTCCTACGAGCAGTACTTC	CASSSGGVVLSYEQYF
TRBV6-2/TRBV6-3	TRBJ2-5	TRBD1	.	TGTGCCAGCAGCGCTTGGGGGACAGGGAAAGAAGAGACCCAGTACTTC	CASSAWGTGKEETQYF
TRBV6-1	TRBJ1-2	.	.	TGTGCCAGCAGTGATAATGGATATGGCTACACCTTC	CASSDNGYGYTF
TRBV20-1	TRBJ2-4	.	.	TGCAGTGCTAGAGATATTGGAAGGGGGGACATTCAGTACTTC	CSARDIGRGDIQYF
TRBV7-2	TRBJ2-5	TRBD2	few	TGTGCCAGCAGCGTAGGGAGGACTAGCGGAGTCAGGGGCACCCAGTACTTC	CASSVGRTSGVRGTQYF